A selection of T cell receptor beta chains follows, all from one sample in a study of T cells in Graves' hyperthyroidism and ophthalmopathy. TCRdb re-derived calls from the multiplex PCR reads in MiXCR, one entry per CDR3 protein. The data contain a few hundred thousand distinct CDR3 sequences, roughly a sixth of them singletons. Sequencing was done on a sample of blood. These receptors all stem from a woman between 18 and 29 years old with Graves' ophthalmopathy. Each CDR3 is given with its conserved first and last residue. Fields, in order: CDR3 DNA, CDR3 protein, D gene, V gene, J gene, clone size. A D gene is named only where the DNA matches it firmly. The size entry is marked missing in some rows and otherwise reads once, few, many or a size class.

TGTGCCTGGAGTACAGGGGGCTTCGAGCAGTACTTC	CAWSTGGFEQYF	TRBD1	TRBV30	TRBJ2-7	many
TGTGCCAGCAGCCGCGGACAGTCGAACACCGGGGAGCTGTTTTTT	CASSRGQSNTGELFF	-	TRBV7-9	TRBJ2-2	many
TGTGCCAGCAGCCCCTTTAGCAGGGGTGGAAATGAGCAGTTCTTC	CASSPFSRGGNEQFF	-	TRBV11-2	TRBJ2-1	many
TGTGCCAGCGGGACTAGTTCCGAAGAGCAGTACTTC	CASGTSSEEQYF	TRBD2	TRBV28	TRBJ2-7	many
TGTGCCAGCAGCTCACAGCACTCTGGAAACACCATATATTTT	CASSSQHSGNTIYF	-	TRBV5-1	TRBJ1-3	few
TGCGCCAGCAGCCAAGATGCTTCCGAGGATCGACTGTTTTTT	CASSQDASEDRLFF	-	TRBV4-1	TRBJ1-4	-
TGCGCCAGCAGCCACATCGAAGGGGGAGTGGGCGGCTATGGCTACACCTTC	CASSHIEGGVGGYGYTF	-	TRBV4-1	TRBJ1-2	few
TGTGCCAGCAGCTTAGCGGGGTTTCATGGCTACACCTTC	CASSLAGFHGYTF	-	TRBV7-8	TRBJ1-2	many
TGTGCCCAGGGAGGAATTAGCACAGATACGCAGTATTTT	CAQGGISTDTQYF	-	TRBV30	TRBJ2-3	many
TGTGCCAGCAGCTTACGGTCCGAAGGGACTACTCGGGCTTTCTTT	CASSLRSEGTTRAFF	-	TRBV11-2	TRBJ1-1	many
TGCAGTGCTAGAGGATTAGCGGGAGCTTTCGAGCAGTACTTC	CSARGLAGAFEQYF	TRBD2	TRBV20-1	TRBJ2-7	many
TGCAGCGTCCTAGCGGGGGGAAACAATGAGCAGTTCTTC	CSVLAGGNNEQFF	TRBD2	TRBV29-1	TRBJ2-1	many
TGTGCCAGCAGCTTAACTACCTCCCCGGGGATTCTGTTCTTC	CASSLTTSPGILFF	-	TRBV7-3	TRBJ2-1	-
TGTGCCAGCAGGTTAGGGGGGAGCTCTGGAAACACCATATATTTT	CASRLGGSSGNTIYF	-	TRBV7-2	TRBJ1-3	few
TGTGCCAGCAGTTTGACGGGGGCCGACGGGGAGCTGTTTTTT	CASSLTGADGELFF	-	TRBV28	TRBJ2-2	many
TGCAGCGTTGAAGTTCGACGGGAGACCCAGTACTTC	CSVEVRRETQYF	-	TRBV29-1	TRBJ2-5	-
TGTGCCAGCAGTCCTTCGGGAGCAGGGGGCAATCAGCCCCAGCATTTT	CASSPSGAGGNQPQHF	-	TRBV27	TRBJ1-5	-
TGTGCCAGCAGTTTGATTCCCGGTGTGGGCTCCTACAATGAGCAGTTCTTC	CASSLIPGVGSYNEQFF	-	TRBV27	TRBJ2-1	many
TGTGCCAGCGCCCCAGGACCCGAGAACACCGGGGAGCTGTTTTTT	CASAPGPENTGELFF	-	TRBV2	TRBJ2-2	-
TGCAGTGCTAGGTACAGCAGCTCCTACGAGCAGTACTTC	CSARYSSSYEQYF	-	TRBV20-1	TRBJ2-7	-
TGTGCCAGCAGTAAGGGGGCGCTCTACGAGCAGTACTTC	CASSKGALYEQYF	TRBD1	TRBV27	TRBJ2-7	many
TGTGCCTGGAGTGTACGGATCCTCACTGAAGCTTTCTTT	CAWSVRILTEAFF	-	TRBV30	TRBJ1-1	many
TGCGCCAGCAGCCAAGAAGGGAACGAGCAGTACTTC	CASSQEGNEQYF	-	TRBV4-1	TRBJ2-7	few
TGTGCCAGCAGTTTAGAGGGGGGTAGCAATCAGCCCCAGCATTTT	CASSLEGGSNQPQHF	-	TRBV12-3/TRBV12-4	TRBJ1-5	many
TGCAGCGCAAAGCTAGCGCCCTACGAGCAGTACTTC	CSAKLAPYEQYF	-	TRBV29-1	TRBJ2-7	few
TGTGCCAGCAGTTACGGACAGCAAGCCTACGAGCAGTACTTC	CASSYGQQAYEQYF	-	TRBV27	TRBJ2-7	-
TGTGCCAGCAGCTTAGTGGGGGGCCCCACAGATACGCAGTATTTT	CASSLVGGPTDTQYF	-	TRBV11-2	TRBJ2-3	-
TGTGCCAGCAGCTTAGTTGGGGAAAGGCGTGGCTACACCTTC	CASSLVGERRGYTF	-	TRBV11-2	TRBJ1-2	many
TGCAGTGGGGTGGTAGCGGAACAAGAGACCCAGTACTTC	CSGVVAEQETQYF	-	TRBV20-1	TRBJ2-5	many